The entry below describes one TCR beta chain. One end of the junction fails to match germline, which may point to a read error. The data were taken from a study of regulatory T cells in long-lasting Graves disease. Sample time point: newly diagnosed GD, antithyroid drugs for less than 3 months. PBMCs provided the RNA from which the TCR library was made. Both iRepertoire HTBI primers and Arm-PCR of CDR3 regions were used to build the TCR beta libraries. TCRdb itself ran the multiplex PCR reads through MiXCR, one entry per CDR3 protein. The table lists 450,000 to 500,000 distinct CDR3 sequences, around 15% of them singletons. This sample also belongs to another study, concerning T cells in Graves' hyperthyroidism and ophthalmopathy.

The sequence came from a man aged 35-49 years with Graves disease. The sample in question was peripheral blood mononuclear cells (PBMCs), obtained at new diagnosis, from a patient treated with antithyroid drugs.

CDR3 loop: CTSSIGANTGELFF. The CDR3 region has the DNA TGTACCAGTAGTATAGGGGCGAACACCGGGGAGCTGTTTTTT. The chain employs TRBV19 and TRBJ2-2; D is perhaps TRBD1 (5 bases). Germline V CDR1 and CDR2: LNHDA, SQIVND (reference sequence). The CDR3 totals 14 residues.